Each of the 5 T cell receptor beta chains below was sequenced from the same sample in a study of cytomegalovirus exposure and HLA in healthy donors. Use of 60 Vbeta and 13 Jbeta primers characterized the PCR. Clones were read by immunoSEQ multiplex PCR, and TCRdb kept only the in-frame ones, dropping some. The repertoire includes about 160,000 clones, less than 85% of them detected once, and around 6.6% sits in the top ten. The sample was PBMCs. These receptors all stem from a middle-aged man in good health and CMV-seropositive.

The genes are TRBV6-5 and TRBJ1-1, with D possibly being TRBD1 (5 bases). This CDR3 contains 15 residues. Trimming stripped 0 bases from V and 4 bases from J, with 12 bases between. Germline V gene lookup returns CDR1 MNHEY and CDR2 SVGAGI. The CDR3 DNA sequence: TGTGCCAGCAGTTACTCAGCAGGGATGGGCACTGAAGCTTTCTTT. It specifies CASSYSAGMGTEAFF.

This clone was observed a handful of times. The rearrangement joins TRBV4-2 to TRBJ2-5, with a tentative D call TRBD2 (6 bases). The germline V gene encodes CDR1 LGHNA and CDR2 YNFKEQ. CDR3 length: 15 residues. The germline V and J ends were trimmed by 1 base and 1 base, with 10 bases remaining between them. The CDR3 region is CASSQVAGTQETQYF. As DNA, the CDR3 is TGTGCCAGCAGCCAAGTGGCGGGAACCCAAGAGACCCAGTACTTC.

V and J are TRBV6-5 and TRBJ1-4, with 9 nucleotides matching TRBD1. The V and J ends lost 2 bases and 4 bases, in that order; junction bases with no gene match: 2. This CDR3 has 15 amino acids. From germline, CDR1 is MNHEY and CDR2 SVGAGI. CDR3 coding DNA: TGTGCCAGCAGTTACCGACAGGGGGTTAATGAAAAACTGTTTTTT. Its protein is CASSYRQGVNEKLFF.

This clone came up a few times. This chain uses TRBV18 with TRBJ2-3, with D unresolved. Germline V CDR1 and CDR2: KGHSH, LQKENI. The V end was cut by 3 bases, the J end by 0 bases, with 10 bases between. This CDR3 is 15 amino acids long. CDR3 region: CASSPQATSTDTQYF. The CDR3 nucleotides read TGTGCCAGCTCACCCCAGGCAACTAGCACAGATACGCAGTATTTT.

The chain joins TRBV11-2 to TRBJ2-1; D is possibly TRBD2 (6 bases). Trimming left V 1 base short and J 4 bases short, with 11 bases between. Germline assignment: CDR1 SGHAT and CDR2 FQNNGV. This CDR3 region has 15 residues. The CDR3 reads CASSLADSGYNEQFF. CDR3 sequence (DNA): TGTGCCAGCAGCTTAGCGGATAGCGGATACAATGAGCAGTTCTTC.